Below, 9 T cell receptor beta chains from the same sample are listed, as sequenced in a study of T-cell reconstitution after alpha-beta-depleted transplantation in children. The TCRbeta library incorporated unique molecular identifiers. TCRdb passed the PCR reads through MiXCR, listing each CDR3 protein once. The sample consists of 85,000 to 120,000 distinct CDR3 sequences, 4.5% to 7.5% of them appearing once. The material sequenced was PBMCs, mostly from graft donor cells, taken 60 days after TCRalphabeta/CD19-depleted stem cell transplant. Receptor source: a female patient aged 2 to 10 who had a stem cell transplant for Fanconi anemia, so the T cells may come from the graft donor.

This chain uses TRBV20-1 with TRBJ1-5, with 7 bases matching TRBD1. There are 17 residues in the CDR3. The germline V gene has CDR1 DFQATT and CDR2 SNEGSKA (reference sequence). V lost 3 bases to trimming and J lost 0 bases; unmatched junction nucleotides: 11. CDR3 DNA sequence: TGCAGTGCTAGCCTCCGGACAGGAGGGAATAGCAATCAGCCCCAGCATTTT. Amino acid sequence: CSASLRTGGNSNQPQHF.

CDR3 region: CASSQTGYYGYTF. The DNA for the CDR3 is TGTGCCAGCTCGCAGACAGGTTACTATGGCTACACCTTC. V gene TRBV18 combines with J gene TRBJ1-2; TRBD1 is a possible D gene (6 bases). Deletions cut 6 bases from V and 3 bases from J, with 11 bases between. The germline V gene has CDR1 KGHSH and CDR2 LQKENI. The CDR3 has 13 residues.

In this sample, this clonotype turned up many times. In nucleotides, the CDR3 is TGCAGCGCCGAAGGTGCGGCGGGCACAGATACGCAGTATTTT. Its translation is CSAEGAAGTDTQYF. The chain combines TRBV29-1 with TRBJ2-3; no firm D call. Per the germline V gene, CDR1 is SQVTM and CDR2 is ANQGSEA. CDR3 length: 14 residues. Trimming removed 7 bases from V and 1 base from J, with 15 bases in between.

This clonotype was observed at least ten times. DNA for the CDR3: TGTGCCTGGAGTGAACAGGGCTACTACGAGCAGTACTTC. This codes for CAWSEQGYYEQYF. The chain joins TRBV30 to TRBJ2-7, with a weak D call TRBD1 (6 bases). The CDR3 is made up of 13 amino acids. Per germline, CDR1 GTSNPN and CDR2 SVGIG (reference sequence). Trimming shortened V by 1 base and J by 3 bases, and 10 bases separated the two germline ends.

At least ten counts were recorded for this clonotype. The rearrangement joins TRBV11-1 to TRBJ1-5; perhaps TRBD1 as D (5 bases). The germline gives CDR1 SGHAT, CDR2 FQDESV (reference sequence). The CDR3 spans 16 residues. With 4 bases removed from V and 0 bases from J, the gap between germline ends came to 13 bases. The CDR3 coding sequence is TGTGCCAGCAGCTCAAAGGGGTCCTATAGCAATCAGCCCCAGCATTTT. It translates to CASSSKGSYSNQPQHF.

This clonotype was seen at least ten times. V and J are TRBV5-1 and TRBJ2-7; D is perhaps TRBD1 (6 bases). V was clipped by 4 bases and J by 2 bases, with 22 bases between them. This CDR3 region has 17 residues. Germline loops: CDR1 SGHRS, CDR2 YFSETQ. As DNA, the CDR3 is TGCGCCAGCAGCCTCGGGACACCCTTTATCAGTACCTACGAGCAGTACTTC. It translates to CASSLGTPFISTYEQYF.

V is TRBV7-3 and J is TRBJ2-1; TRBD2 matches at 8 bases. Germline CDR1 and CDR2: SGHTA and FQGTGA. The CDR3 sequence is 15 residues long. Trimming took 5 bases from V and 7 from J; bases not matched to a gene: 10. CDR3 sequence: CASSRRGGWRNEQFF. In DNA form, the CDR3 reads TGTGCCAGCAGCCGCCGCGGGGGGTGGAGAAATGAGCAGTTCTTC.

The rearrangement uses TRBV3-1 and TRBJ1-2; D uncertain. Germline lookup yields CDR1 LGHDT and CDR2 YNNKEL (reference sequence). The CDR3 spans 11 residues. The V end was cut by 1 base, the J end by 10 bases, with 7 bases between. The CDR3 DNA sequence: TGTGCCAGCAGCCAAGTCGGAGACTACACCTTC. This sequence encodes CASSQVGDYTF.

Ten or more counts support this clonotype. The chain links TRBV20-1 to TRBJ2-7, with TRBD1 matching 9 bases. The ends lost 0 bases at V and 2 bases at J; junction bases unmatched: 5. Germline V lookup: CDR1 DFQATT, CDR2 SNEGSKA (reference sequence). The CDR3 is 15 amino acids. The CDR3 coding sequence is TGCAGTGCTAGAGATTTGGGACAGGGAACCTACGAGCAGTACTTC. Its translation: CSARDLGQGTYEQYF.